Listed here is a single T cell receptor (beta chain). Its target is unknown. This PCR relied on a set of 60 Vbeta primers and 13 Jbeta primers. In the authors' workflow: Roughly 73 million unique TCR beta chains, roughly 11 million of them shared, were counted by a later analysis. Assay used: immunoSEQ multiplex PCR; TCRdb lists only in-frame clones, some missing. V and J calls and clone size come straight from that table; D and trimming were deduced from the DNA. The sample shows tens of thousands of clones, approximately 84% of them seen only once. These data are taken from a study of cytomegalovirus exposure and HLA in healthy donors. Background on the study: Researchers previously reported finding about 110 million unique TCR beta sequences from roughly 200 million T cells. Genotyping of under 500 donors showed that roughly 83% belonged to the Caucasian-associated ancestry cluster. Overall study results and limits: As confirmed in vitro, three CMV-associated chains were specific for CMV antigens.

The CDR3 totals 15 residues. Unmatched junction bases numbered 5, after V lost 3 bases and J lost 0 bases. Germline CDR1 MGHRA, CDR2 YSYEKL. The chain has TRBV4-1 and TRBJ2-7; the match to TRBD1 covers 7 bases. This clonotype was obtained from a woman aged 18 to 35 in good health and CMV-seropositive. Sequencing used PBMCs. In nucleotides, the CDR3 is TGCGCCAGCAGCCATACCGGGACAGCCTCCTACGAGCAGTACTTC. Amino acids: CASSHTGTASYEQYF.